This TCR beta chain appears in the sequencing data of a study of T cell repertoires in cytomegalovirus infection. Study-wide context: Public TCR beta signatures marked donors with CMV infection and the matching HLA. Whole-study findings and limits: HLA-C-restricted CMV clonotypes gave the most frequent clonotype in two of eight donors.

This CDR3 is 18 amino acids long. Germline values: CDR1 SEHNR, CDR2 FQNEAQ (reference sequence). V lost 2 bases, J lost 1 base, and 17 bases lay in between. TCRdb ran MiXCR on the reads and lists one entry per CDR3 protein. The sample yields around 170,000 distinct CDR3 sequences, 17% seen once. As concerns this clonotype: The antigen is unknown.

The specimen sequenced was CD8+ T cells from PBMCs. The TCR sequence derives from a human donor in good health (CMV status not recorded). Some clones in this sample may be carry-over from other donors' samples. The J gene is TRBJ2-2, the V gene TRBV7-9, with D hard to call. The CDR3 nucleotides read TGTGCCAGCAGCTTACCCGCTTCGACGGGTTTGAACACCGGGGAGCTGTTTTTT. Its protein product is CASSLPASTGLNTGELFF.